This entry lists 21 T cell receptor beta chains sequenced from one sample in a study of vaccination effects on CD4 cells after COVID-19. Pools of viral peptides were used by the ViraFEST assay to expand antigen-specific CD4+ T cells ahead of sequencing. A 10-day culture period preceded the isolation of CD4+ T cells. Prior SARS-CoV-2 infection was absent in the vaccine recipients, as shown by negative nucleocapsid antibodies. For these receptors, no antigen is known. Using immunoSEQ multiplex PCR, the repertoire was profiled, and TCRdb retains in-frame clones only, with some absent. This table has 20,000 to 25,000 clones, 65% to 75% appearing once. The sequencing here drew on CD4+ T cells from PBMCs cultured with HCoV-NL63 spike peptides, taken before COVID-19 vaccination. These receptors were collected from a human donor who received a COVID-19 vaccine.

This chain connects TRBV10-3 to TRBJ1-2; D is ambiguous. The CDR3 extends over 12 amino acids. Germline CDR1 is ENHRY and CDR2 is SYGVKD. Trimming cost V 9 bases and J 3 bases, with 11 bases left between them. In DNA, the CDR3 is TGTGCCATTCACTGGGGTGACTATGGCTACACCTTC. Protein product: CAIHWGDYGYTF.

In this sample, this clone turned up once. V usage is TRBV7-9 and J usage is TRBJ2-2, with a possible D match to TRBD2 (6 bases). The CDR3 contains 13 residues. The germline V and J ends were trimmed by 5 bases and 7 bases, with 11 bases remaining between them. Germline V gene data show CDR1 as SEHNR and CDR2 as FQNEAQ (reference sequence). The CDR3 reads CASSLFGGGELFF. The CDR3 DNA reads TGTGCCAGCAGCCTCTTCGGGGGCGGGGAGCTGTTTTTT.

This clone was recorded a few times. The rearrangement links TRBV5-1 to TRBJ2-2; 9 bases are a match to TRBD1. With V trimmed by 2 bases and J by 4 bases, 6 bases remained unmatched. Germline-derived CDR1 and CDR2 are SGHRS and YFSETQ. The CDR3 is 16 amino acids. CDR3 amino acids: CASSFGGQGLTGELFF. CDR3 sequence (DNA): TGCGCCAGCAGCTTCGGGGGACAGGGACTCACCGGGGAGCTGTTTTTT.

This chain links TRBV19 with TRBJ2-1, with 8 bases lining up with TRBD1. Trimming cost V 5 bases and J 2 bases; bases outside gene matches: 5. Per the germline V gene, CDR1 is LNHDA and CDR2 is SQIVND (reference sequence). The CDR3 extends over 15 amino acids. CDR3: CASSLGQGAYNEQFF. In DNA form, the CDR3 reads TGTGCCAGTAGTTTAGGACAGGGCGCCTACAATGAGCAGTTCTTC.

The chain joins TRBV11-2 to TRBJ2-5; 8 bases are a match to TRBD1. Germline V gives CDR1 SGHAT, CDR2 FQNNGV. J gave up 2 bases and V 5 bases, and 7 bases lay outside the gene matches. This CDR3 is built from 15 residues. The CDR3 reads CASSLRTGLQETQYF. CDR3 nucleotide sequence: TGTGCCAGCAGCCTACGGACAGGGCTACAAGAGACCCAGTACTTC.

The gene calls are TRBV3-1 (or the pseudogene TRBV3-2) and TRBJ1-1; D is uncertain. CDR3 length: 14 residues. V was clipped by 0 bases and J by 7 bases, with 12 bases between them. The germline CDR1 and CDR2 sequences are LGHDT and YNNKEL (reference sequence). This chain's CDR3 is CASSQDPGLGEAFF. CDR3 in DNA: TGTGCCAGCAGCCAAGATCCGGGGTTAGGTGAAGCTTTCTTT.

The genes are TRBV20-1 and TRBJ2-7; TRBD2 matches 11 bases. Germline V gene data show CDR1 as DFQATT and CDR2 as SNEGSKA (reference sequence). The length of the CDR3 is 14 residues. The ends lost 3 bases at V and 5 bases at J; junction bases unmatched: 6. This CDR3 is CSASPTSGTNEQYF. The CDR3 bases are TGCAGTGCTAGTCCGACTAGCGGGACCAACGAGCAGTACTTC.

The chain employs TRBV11-2 and TRBJ2-3, with a possible D match to TRBD2 (6 bases). This CDR3 has 14 amino acids. The V end was cut by 3 bases, the J end by 7 bases, with 14 bases between. Per the germline V gene, CDR1 is SGHAT and CDR2 is FQNNGV. The CDR3 DNA reads as TGTGCCAGCAGCTTGGTGGGGGGATACCATACGCAGTATTTT. Protein sequence: CASSLVGGYHTQYF. Looking up the rest from reference TRBV11-2 and TRBJ2-3 gives the full variable domain: EAGVAQSPRYKIIEKRQSVAFWCNPISGHATLYWYQQILGQGPKLLIQFQNNGVVDDSQLPKDRFSAERLKGVDSTLKIQPAKLEDSAVYLCASSLVGGYHTQYFGPGTRLTVL.

V is TRBV24-1 and J is TRBJ2-1, with 9 bases identical to TRBD1. This CDR3 has 23 amino acids. Germline lookup yields CDR1 KGHDR and CDR2 SFDVKD. V trimming: 9 bases; J trimming: 0 bases; junction bases outside the gene matches: 29. The CDR3 DNA sequence: TGTGCCACCTCTGTTAGGGGGTTAACAGGGGGCGTCGATAGCGGTCTCTCCTACAATGAGCAGTTCTTC. This translates into CATSVRGLTGGVDSGLSYNEQFF.

V gene TRBV28 combines with J gene TRBJ2-2; 9 positions agree with TRBD1. CDR1 is MDHEN, CDR2 SYDVKM, per germline. V was clipped by 4 bases and J by 5 bases; unmatched bases: 5. This CDR3 has 15 amino acids. The CDR3 region is CASSYRGRWTGELFF. In DNA form, the CDR3 reads TGTGCCAGCAGTTACAGGGGGCGCTGGACCGGGGAGCTGTTTTTT.

The V call is TRBV7-9, the J call TRBJ1-2; weak D call: TRBD1 (6 bases). Germline V gene sequence: CDR1 SEHNR, CDR2 FQNEAQ (reference sequence). The CDR3 covers 15 residues. The ends were cut back, 0 bases at V and 2 bases at J, with 10 bases in the middle. Here the CDR3 reads CASSLAGAGNYGYTF. CDR3 in DNA: TGTGCCAGCAGCTTAGCGGGGGCCGGAAACTATGGCTACACCTTC.

This clone turned up a few times. The chain couples TRBV15 to TRBJ1-6; no clear D. The CDR3 is 15 amino acids. Deletions cut 5 bases from V and 4 bases from J, with 12 bases between. Germline loops: CDR1 LNHNV, CDR2 YYDKDF (reference sequence). The CDR3 region is CATSDRRGYNSPLHF. Written as DNA, the CDR3 is TGTGCCACCAGCGATCGACGCGGGTATAATTCACCCCTCCACTTT.

V is TRBV12-3 or TRBV12-4 and J is TRBJ1-4; no reliable D call. Trimming cost V 6 bases and J 3 bases, with 8 bases left between them. The CDR3 covers 13 residues. As DNA, the CDR3 is TGTGCCAGCAGACTTAACGCTAATGAAAAACTGTTTTTT. It yields the protein CASRLNANEKLFF.

This clone is a singleton in its sample. The junction departs from the called germline gene at one end, perhaps through a read error. V gene TRBV7-7 combines with J gene TRBJ2-1; 12 bases line up with TRBD2. Germline V gives CDR1 SSHAT, CDR2 FNYEAQ (reference sequence). The CDR3 totals 15 residues. Here the CDR3 DNA reads TGTGCTAGCAGCCCCGGGACTAGCGGGTACAATGAGCAGTTCTTC. Its translation is CASSPGTSGYNEQFF.

This clone occurred once. V usage is TRBV10-3 and J usage is TRBJ1-2; no firm D call. Trimming shortened V by 6 bases and J by 0 bases, and 14 bases separated the two germline ends. CDR1 is ENHRY, CDR2 SYGVKD, per germline. This CDR3 has 15 amino acids. CDR3 bases: TGTGCCATCAGGGACCAGGTGATAGCTAACTATGGCTACACCTTC. Translated: CAIRDQVIANYGYTF.

In DNA form, the CDR3 reads TGTGCCAGCAGCGAAACACCGGACAGAGAAGCTTTCTTT. This sequence encodes CASSETPDREAFF. The chain is built from TRBV11-2 and TRBJ1-1; perhaps TRBD1 as D (6 bases). This CDR3 has 13 amino acids. Per the germline V gene, CDR1 is SGHAT and CDR2 is FQNNGV. The V end was cut by 5 bases, the J end by 8 bases, with 15 bases between. The full variable domain, its missing parts supplied by reference TRBV11-2 and TRBJ1-1, is EAGVAQSPRYKIIEKRQSVAFWCNPISGHATLYWYQQILGQGPKLLIQFQNNGVVDDSQLPKDRFSAERLKGVDSTLKIQPAKLEDSAVYLCASSETPDREAFFGQGTRLTVV.

The sample holds one count of this clone. The rearrangement uses TRBV27 and TRBJ2-1; D possibly corresponds to TRBD1 (5 bases). The CDR3 has 12 residues. V was pared by 5 bases and J by 4 bases, with 6 bases between. Per germline, CDR1 MNHEY and CDR2 SMNVEV (reference sequence). DNA for the CDR3: TGTGCCAGCAGTCCAGGGTACAATGAGCAGTTCTTC. This sequence encodes CASSPGYNEQFF.

CDR3 bases: TGTGCCAGCAGCTTAGCCCTTGGAAACACCATATATTTT. Residues: CASSLALGNTIYF. The chain couples TRBV13 to TRBJ1-3; D not certain. With 1 base removed from V and 3 bases from J, the gap between germline ends came to 4 bases. The germline V gene encodes CDR1 PRHDT and CDR2 FYEKMQ (reference sequence). There are 13 residues in the CDR3. Variable domain in full (rest from reference TRBV13 and TRBJ1-3): AAGVIQSPRHLIKEKRETATLKCYPIPRHDTVYWYQQGPGQDPQFLISFYEKMQSDKGSIPDRFSAQQFSDYHSELNMSSLELGDSALYFCASSLALGNTIYFGEGSWLTVV.

The genes are TRBV7-6 and TRBJ2-3, with 11 positions matching TRBD2. This CDR3 spans 15 amino acids. V lost 3 bases and J lost 5; bases outside the gene matches: 4. CDR1 SGHVS and CDR2 FNYEAQ come from the germline V gene. DNA of the CDR3: TGTGCCAGCAGCTTCACTAGCGGGGGTGTAGATACGCAGTATTTT. Its protein product is CASSFTSGGVDTQYF.

This clone was seen a few times. The chain joins TRBV9 to TRBJ2-3; 9 bases align to TRBD2. Losses at the gene ends were 3 bases for V and 6 bases for J; bases not matched to a gene: 5. Germline CDR1 reads SGDLS; CDR2 reads YYNGEE. CDR3 length: 14 amino acids. CDR3 region: CASSARTSVDTQYF. The CDR3 region has the DNA TGTGCCAGCAGCGCCCGGACTAGCGTCGATACGCAGTATTTT.

This clone has just a few counts. The chain uses TRBV7-2 and TRBJ1-5; D is ambiguous. The CDR3 is 15 residues long. V lost 5 bases to trimming and J lost 1 base, with 12 bases between them. Germline V gene data show CDR1 as SGHTA and CDR2 as FQGNSA. The CDR3, as DNA: TGTGCCAGCAGCCCTTACTCGTGGAGCAATCAGCCCCAGCATTTT. It is translated as CASSPYSWSNQPQHF.